This T cell receptor (beta chain) was profiled in a study of blood T cell repertoires in COVID-19. The CDR3 totals 14 residues. Germline CDR1 and CDR2: MNHEY and SVGEGT. The ends were cut back, 1 base at V and 4 bases at J, with 8 bases in the middle. The data were produced by immunoSEQ multiplex PCR, yet TCRdb's version contains in-frame clones alone and is incomplete. The sample contains approximately 140,000 clones, roughly 84% of which appear only once. The clonotype was recovered from a man younger than 45 with COVID-19, enrolled during active disease. The chain recombines TRBV6-2 or TRBV6-3 with TRBJ2-1; tentative D call: TRBD2 (5 bases). The sequenced sample consisted of peripheral blood. This CDR3 is CASSYLDWYNEQFF. For the CDR3, the DNA is TGTGCCAGCAGTTACTTGGACTGGTACAATGAGCAGTTCTTC.